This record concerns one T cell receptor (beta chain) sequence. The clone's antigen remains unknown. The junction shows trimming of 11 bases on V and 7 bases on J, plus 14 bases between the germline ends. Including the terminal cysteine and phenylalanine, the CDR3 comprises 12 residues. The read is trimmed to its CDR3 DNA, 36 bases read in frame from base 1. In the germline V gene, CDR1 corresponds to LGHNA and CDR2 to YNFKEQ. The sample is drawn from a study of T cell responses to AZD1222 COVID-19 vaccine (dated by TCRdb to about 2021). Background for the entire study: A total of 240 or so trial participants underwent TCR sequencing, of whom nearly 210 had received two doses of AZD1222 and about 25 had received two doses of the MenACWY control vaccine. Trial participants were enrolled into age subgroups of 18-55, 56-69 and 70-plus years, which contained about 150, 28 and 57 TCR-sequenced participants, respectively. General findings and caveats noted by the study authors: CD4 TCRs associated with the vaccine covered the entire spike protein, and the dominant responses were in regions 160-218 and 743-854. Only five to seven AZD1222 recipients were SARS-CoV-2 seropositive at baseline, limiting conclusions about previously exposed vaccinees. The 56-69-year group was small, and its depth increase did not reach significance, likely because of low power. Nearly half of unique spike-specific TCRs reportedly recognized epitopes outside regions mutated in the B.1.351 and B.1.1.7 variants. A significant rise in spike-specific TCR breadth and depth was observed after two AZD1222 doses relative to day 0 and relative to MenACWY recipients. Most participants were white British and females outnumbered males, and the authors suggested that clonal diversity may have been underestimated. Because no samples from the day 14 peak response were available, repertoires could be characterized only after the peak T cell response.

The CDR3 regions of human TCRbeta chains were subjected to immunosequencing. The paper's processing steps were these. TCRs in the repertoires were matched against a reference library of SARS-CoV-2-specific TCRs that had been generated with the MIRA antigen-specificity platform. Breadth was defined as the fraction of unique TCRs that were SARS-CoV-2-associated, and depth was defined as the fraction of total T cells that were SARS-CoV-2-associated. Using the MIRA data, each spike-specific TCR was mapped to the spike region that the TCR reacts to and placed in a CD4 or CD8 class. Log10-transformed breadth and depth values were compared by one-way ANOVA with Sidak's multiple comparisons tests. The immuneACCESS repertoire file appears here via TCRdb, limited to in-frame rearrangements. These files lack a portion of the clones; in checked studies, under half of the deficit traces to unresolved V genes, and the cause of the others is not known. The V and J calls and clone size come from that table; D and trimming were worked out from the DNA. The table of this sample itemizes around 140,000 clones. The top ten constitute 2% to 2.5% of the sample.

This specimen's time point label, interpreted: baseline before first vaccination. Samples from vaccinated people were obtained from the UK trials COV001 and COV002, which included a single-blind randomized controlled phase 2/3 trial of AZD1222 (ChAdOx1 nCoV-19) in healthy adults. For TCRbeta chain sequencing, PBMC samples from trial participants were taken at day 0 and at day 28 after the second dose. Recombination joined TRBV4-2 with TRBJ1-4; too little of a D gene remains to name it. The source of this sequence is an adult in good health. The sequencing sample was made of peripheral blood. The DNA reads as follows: TGTGCCCTACCTGGGGTCAGTGAAAAACTGTTTTTT. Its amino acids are CALPGVSEKLFF.